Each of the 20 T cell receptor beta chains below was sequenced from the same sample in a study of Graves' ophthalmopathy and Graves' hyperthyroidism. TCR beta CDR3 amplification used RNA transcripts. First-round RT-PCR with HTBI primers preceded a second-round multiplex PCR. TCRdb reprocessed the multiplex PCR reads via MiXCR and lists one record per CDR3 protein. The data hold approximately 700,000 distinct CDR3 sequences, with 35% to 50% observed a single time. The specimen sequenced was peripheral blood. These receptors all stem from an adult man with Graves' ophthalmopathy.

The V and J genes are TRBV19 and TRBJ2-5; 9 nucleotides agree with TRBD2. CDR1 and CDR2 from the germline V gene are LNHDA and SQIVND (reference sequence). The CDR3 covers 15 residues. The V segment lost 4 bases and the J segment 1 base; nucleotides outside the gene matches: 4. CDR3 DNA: TGTGCCAGTAGTAGAGATAGCGGGGGCCAAGAGACCCAGTACTTC. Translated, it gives CASSRDSGGQETQYF.

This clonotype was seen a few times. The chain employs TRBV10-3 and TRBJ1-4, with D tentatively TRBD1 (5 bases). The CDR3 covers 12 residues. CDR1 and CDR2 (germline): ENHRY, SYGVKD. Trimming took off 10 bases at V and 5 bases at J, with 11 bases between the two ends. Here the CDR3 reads CATRQRNEKLFF. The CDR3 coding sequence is TGTGCCACACGACAGCGGAATGAAAAACTGTTTTTT.

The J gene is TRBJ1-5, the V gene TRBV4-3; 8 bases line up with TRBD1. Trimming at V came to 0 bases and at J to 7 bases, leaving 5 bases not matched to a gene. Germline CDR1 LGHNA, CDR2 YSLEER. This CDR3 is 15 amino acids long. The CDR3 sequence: CASSQDGDRLQPQHF. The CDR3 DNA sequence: TGCGCCAGCAGCCAAGATGGGGACAGGTTACAGCCCCAGCATTTT.

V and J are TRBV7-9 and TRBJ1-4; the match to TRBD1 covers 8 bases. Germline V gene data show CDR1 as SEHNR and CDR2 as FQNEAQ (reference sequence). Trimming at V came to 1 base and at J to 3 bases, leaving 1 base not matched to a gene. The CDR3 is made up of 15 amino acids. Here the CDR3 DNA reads TGTGCCAGCAGCTTAGGGGACAGGTCTAATGAAAAACTGTTTTTT. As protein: CASSLGDRSNEKLFF.

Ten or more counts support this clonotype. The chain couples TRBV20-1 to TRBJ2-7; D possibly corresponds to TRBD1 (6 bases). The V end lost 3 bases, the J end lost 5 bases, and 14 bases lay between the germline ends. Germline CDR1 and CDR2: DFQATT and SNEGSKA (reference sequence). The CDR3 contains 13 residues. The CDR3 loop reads CSARTGFGNEQYF. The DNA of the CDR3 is TGCAGTGCTAGGACAGGATTCGGGAACGAGCAGTACTTC.

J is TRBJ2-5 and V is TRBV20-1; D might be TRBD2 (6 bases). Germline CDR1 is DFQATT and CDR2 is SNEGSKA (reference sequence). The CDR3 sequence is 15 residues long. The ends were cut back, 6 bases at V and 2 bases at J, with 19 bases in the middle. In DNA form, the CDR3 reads TGCAGTGCCAAGCCAGACACCGGGACTCAAGAGACCCAGTACTTC. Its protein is CSAKPDTGTQETQYF.

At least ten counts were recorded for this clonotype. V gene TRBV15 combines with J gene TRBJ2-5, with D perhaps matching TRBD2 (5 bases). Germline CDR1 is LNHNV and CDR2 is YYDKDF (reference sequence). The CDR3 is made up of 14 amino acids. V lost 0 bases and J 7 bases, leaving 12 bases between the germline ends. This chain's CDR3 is CATSRDSGSGTQYF. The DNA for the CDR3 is TGTGCCACCAGCAGAGATTCGGGGTCGGGGACCCAGTACTTC.

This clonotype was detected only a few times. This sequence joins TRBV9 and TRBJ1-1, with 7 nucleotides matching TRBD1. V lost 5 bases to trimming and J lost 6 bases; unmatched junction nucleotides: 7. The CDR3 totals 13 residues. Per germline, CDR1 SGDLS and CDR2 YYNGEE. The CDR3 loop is CASSYGGQSEAFF. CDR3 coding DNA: TGTGCCAGCAGTTACGGGGGACAGTCTGAAGCTTTCTTT.

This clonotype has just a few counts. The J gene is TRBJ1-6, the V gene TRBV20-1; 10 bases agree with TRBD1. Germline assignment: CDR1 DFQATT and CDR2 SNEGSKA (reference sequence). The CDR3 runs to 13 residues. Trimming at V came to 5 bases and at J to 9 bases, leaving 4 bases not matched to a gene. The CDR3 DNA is TGCAGTGCTGGGACAGGGGCGGGTTCACCCCTCCACTTT. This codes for CSAGTGAGSPLHF.

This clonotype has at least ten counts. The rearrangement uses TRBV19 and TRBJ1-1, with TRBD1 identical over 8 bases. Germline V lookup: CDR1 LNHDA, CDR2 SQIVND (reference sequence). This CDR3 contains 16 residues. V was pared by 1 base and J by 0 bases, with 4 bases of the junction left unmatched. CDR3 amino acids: CASSIGDRPMNTEAFF. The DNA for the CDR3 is TGTGCCAGTAGTATAGGGGACAGGCCGATGAACACTGAAGCTTTCTTT.

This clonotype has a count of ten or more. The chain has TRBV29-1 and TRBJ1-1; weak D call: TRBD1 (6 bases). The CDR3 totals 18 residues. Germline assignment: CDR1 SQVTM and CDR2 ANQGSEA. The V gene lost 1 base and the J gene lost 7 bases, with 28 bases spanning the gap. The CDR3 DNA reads TGCAGCGTTGAAGGAGTTTGGGCACCCTCCGGGACACTGAGTGAAGCTTTCTTT. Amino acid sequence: CSVEGVWAPSGTLSEAFF.

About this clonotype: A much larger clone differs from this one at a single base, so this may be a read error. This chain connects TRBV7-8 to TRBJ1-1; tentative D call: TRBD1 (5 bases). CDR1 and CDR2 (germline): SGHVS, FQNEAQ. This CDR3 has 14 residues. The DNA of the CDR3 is TGTGCCGGCAGCACACAGACAGTAAACACTGAAGCTTTCTTT. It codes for CAGSTQTVNTEAFF.

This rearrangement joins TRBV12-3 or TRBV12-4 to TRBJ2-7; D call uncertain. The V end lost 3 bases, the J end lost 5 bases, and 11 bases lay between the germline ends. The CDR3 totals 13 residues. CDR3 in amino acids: CASSFRWTDEQYF. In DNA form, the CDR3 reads TGTGCCAGCAGTTTCCGGTGGACGGACGAGCAGTACTTC.

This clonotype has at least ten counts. Written as DNA, the CDR3 is TGTGCCAGTAGATACGCGGAGACCCAGTACTTC. Translated, it gives CASRYAETQYF. The rearrangement links TRBV19 to TRBJ2-5; D uncertain. This CDR3 is 11 amino acids long. Trimming pared 6 bases from V and 5 bases from J, leaving 7 bases between. Germline assignment: CDR1 LNHDA and CDR2 SQIVND (reference sequence).

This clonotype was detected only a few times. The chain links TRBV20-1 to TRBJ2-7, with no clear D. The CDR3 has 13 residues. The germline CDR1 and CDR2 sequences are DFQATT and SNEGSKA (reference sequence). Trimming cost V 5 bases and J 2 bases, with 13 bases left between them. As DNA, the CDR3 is TGCAGTGCTGGAAGGACCGATACCTACGAGCAGTACTTC. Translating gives CSAGRTDTYEQYF.

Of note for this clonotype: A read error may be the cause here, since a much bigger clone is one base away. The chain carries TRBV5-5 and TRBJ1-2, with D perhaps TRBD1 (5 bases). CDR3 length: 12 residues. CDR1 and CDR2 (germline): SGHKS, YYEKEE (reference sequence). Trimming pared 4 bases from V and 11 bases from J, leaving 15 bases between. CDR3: CASSTGAGRYTF. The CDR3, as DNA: TGTGCCAGCAGCACCGGGGCAGGGAGGTACACCTTC. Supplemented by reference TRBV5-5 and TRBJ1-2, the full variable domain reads DAGVTQSPTHLIKTRGQQVTLRCSPISGHKSVSWYQQVLGQGPQFIFQYYEKEERGRGNFPDRFSARQFPNYSSELNVNALLLGDSALYLCASSTGAGRYTFGSGTRLTVV.

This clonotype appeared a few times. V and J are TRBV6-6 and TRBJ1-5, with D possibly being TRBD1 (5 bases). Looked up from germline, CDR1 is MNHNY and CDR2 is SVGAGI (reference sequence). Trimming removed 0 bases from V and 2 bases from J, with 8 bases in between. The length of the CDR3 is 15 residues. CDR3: CASSYSGGGNQPQHF. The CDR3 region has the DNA TGTGCCAGCAGTTACTCGGGGGGAGGCAATCAGCCCCAGCATTTT.

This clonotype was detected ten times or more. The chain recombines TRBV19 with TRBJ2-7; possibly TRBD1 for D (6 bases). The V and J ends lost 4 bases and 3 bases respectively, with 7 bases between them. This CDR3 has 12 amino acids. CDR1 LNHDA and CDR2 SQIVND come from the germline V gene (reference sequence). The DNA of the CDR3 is TGTGCCAGTAGTAGGGACAACTACGAGCAGTACTTC. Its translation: CASSRDNYEQYF.

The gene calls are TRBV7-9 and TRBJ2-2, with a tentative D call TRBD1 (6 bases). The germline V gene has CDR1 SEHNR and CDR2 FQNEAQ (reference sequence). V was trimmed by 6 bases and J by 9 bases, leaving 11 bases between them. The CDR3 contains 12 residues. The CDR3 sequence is CASSVGARELFF. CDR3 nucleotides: TGTGCCAGCAGTGTGGGGGCCAGGGAGCTGTTTTTT.

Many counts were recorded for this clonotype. CDR3 sequence reads: CASTNPGQGLYGYTF. Written as DNA, the CDR3 is TGTGCCAGTACCAACCCGGGACAGGGACTCTACGGCTACACCTTC. The chain joins TRBV19 to TRBJ1-2, with 9 bases fitting TRBD1. The CDR3 is 15 amino acids. Germline values: CDR1 LNHDA, CDR2 SQIVND (reference sequence). V dropped 7 bases and J dropped 8; count of bases not matched to a gene: 14.